This T cell receptor beta chain was captured in a study of T-cell reconstitution after alpha-beta-depleted transplantation in children. Germline CDR1 SGHDT, CDR2 YYEEEE. V was clipped by 0 bases and J by 3 bases, with 13 bases between them. The CDR3 extends over 15 amino acids. A TCRbeta library incorporating unique molecular identifiers was prepared. TCRdb recomputed calls from the PCR reads with MiXCR, one row per CDR3 protein. Found here are some 600,000 distinct CDR3 sequences, roughly 15% of them singletons; the top ten hold 0.9% to 1.2%. This clonotype was detected many times. This receptor was identified in a human donor who donated a stem cell graft to a child with acute myeloid leukemia. V usage is TRBV5-6 and J usage is TRBJ2-7; D not resolved. Sequencing used PBMCs from the stem cell graft donor, obtained from the stem cell graft. The CDR3 loop is CASSLGRTSFYEQYV. CDR3 DNA sequence: TGTGCCAGCAGCTTGGGTAGGACGAGTTTCTACGAGCAGTACGTC.